The clone carrying this TCR beta chain was seen repeatedly, ten times or more. Its antigen is unknown. The observed sequence ends 3 residues before the CDR3 terminus, with the missing tail filled in from the germline J gene. There are 17 residues in the CDR3. With V trimmed by 7 bases and J by 5 bases, 14 bases remained unmatched. The sample is drawn from a study of T cell clonality in common variable immunodeficiency. Findings and caveats of the study: Common variable immunodeficiency TCR beta sequences reportedly had fewer deletions and N-nucleotide insertions.

Control and CVID samples contributed equal amounts of genomic DNA. TCRdb's copy holds only in-frame clones and misses some; the assay was immunoSEQ multiplex PCR. This sample has about 64,000 clones, each found more than once. This TCR was sampled from a person aged 18 to 75 in good health. This chain links TRBV12-3 or TRBV12-4 with TRBJ2-3; 11 bases fit TRBD2. Sequencing input: peripheral blood mononuclear cells. The sequenced part of the CDR3 DNA is TGTGCCAGCACCCCCCTAATGGCCACTAGCGGGAGAGATACG. This encodes CASTPLMATSGRDT. The full CDR3 is CASTPLMATSGRDTQYF.